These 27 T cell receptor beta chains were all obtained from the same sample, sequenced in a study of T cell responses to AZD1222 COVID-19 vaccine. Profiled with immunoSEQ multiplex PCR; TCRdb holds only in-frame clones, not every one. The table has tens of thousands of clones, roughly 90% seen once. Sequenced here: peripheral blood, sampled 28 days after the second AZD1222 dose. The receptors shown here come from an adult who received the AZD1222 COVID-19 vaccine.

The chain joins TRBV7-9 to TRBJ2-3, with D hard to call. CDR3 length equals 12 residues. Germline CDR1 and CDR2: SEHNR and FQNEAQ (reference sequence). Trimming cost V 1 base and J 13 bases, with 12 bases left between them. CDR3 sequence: CASSLELKKEYF. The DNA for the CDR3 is TGTGCCAGCAGCTTAGAACTGAAAAAGGAGTATTTT.

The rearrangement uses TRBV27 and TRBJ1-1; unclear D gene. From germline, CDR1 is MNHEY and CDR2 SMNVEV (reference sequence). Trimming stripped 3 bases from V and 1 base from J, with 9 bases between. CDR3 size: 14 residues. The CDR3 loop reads CASSFGVENTEAFF. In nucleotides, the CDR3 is TGTGCCAGCAGTTTCGGGGTGGAGAACACTGAAGCTTTCTTT.

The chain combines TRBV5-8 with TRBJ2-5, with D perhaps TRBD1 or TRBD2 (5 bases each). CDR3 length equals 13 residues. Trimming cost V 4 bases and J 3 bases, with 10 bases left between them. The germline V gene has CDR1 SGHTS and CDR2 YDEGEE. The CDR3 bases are TGTGCCAGCAGCCCCTGGGGGAAAGAGACCCAGTACTTC. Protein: CASSPWGKETQYF.

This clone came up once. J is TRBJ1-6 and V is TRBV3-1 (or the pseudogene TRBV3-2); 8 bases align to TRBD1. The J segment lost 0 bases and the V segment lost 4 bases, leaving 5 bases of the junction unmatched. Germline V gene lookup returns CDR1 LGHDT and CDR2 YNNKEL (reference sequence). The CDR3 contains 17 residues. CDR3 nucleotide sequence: TGTGCCAGCAGCCGGAGACAGGGGAACTCCTATAATTCACCCCTCCACTTT. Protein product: CASSRRQGNSYNSPLHF.

CDR3 sequence: CASSFYEGRGEQFF. The CDR3 bases are TGTGCCAGCAGCTTCTACGAGGGACGGGGTGAGCAGTTCTTC. This chain connects TRBV9 to TRBJ2-1; the D call may be TRBD1 or TRBD2 (5 bases each). This CDR3 comprises 14 residues. Per germline, CDR1 SGDLS and CDR2 YYNGEE. The V gene lost 4 bases and the J gene lost 9 bases, with 17 bases spanning the gap. Filled out from reference TRBV9 and TRBJ2-1, the complete variable domain reads DSGVTQTPKHLITATGQRVTLRCSPRSGDLSVYWYQQSLDQGLQFLIQYYNGEERAKGNILERFSAQQFPDLHSELNLSSLELGDSALYFCASSFYEGRGEQFFGPGTRLTVL.

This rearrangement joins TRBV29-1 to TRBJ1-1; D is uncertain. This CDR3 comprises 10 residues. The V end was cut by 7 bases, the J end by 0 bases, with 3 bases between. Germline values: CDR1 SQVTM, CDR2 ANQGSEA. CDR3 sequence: CSAMNTEAFF. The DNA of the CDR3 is TGCAGCGCCATGAACACTGAAGCTTTCTTT. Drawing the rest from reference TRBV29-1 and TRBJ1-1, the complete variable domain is SAVISQKPSRDICQRGTSLTIQCQVDSQVTMMFWYRQQPGQSLTLIATANQGSEATYESGFVIDKFPISRPNLTFSTLTVSNMSPEDSSIYLCSAMNTEAFFGQGTRLTVV.

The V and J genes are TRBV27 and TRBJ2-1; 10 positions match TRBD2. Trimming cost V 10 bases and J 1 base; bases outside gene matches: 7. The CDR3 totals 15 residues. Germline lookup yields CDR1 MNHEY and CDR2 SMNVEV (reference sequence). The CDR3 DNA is TGTGCCAACCCAGCGGGGGGGAAGTCCTACAATGAGCAGTTCTTC. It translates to CANPAGGKSYNEQFF.

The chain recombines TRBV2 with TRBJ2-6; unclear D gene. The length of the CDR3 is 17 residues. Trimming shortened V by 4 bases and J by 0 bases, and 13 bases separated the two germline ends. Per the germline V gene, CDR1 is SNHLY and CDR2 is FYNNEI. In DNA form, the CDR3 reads TGTGCCAGCAGTGGGACGGTGAAGAGCTCTGGGGCCAACGTCCTGACTTTC. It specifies CASSGTVKSSGANVLTF.

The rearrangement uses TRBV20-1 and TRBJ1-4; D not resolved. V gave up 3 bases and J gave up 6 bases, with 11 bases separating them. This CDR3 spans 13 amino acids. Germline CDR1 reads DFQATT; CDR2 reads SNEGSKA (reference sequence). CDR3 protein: CSASKPTDEKLFF. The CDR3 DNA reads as TGCAGTGCTAGTAAGCCTACAGATGAAAAACTGTTTTTT.

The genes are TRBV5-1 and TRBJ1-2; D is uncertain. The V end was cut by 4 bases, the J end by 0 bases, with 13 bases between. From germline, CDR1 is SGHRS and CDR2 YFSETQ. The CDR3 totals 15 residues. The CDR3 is CASSQGLLANYGYTF. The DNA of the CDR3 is TGCGCCAGCAGCCAAGGACTGTTAGCTAACTATGGCTACACCTTC.

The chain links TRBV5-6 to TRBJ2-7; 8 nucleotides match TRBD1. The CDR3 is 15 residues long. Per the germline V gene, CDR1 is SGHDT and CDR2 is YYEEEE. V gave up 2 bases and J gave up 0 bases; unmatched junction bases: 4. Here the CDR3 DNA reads TGTGCCAGCAGCTTACCAGGACAGGGCTCCTACGAGCAGTACTTC. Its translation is CASSLPGQGSYEQYF. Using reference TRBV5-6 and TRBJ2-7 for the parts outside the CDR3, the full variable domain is DAGVTQSPTHLIKTRGQQVTLRCSPKSGHDTVSWYQQALGQGPQFIFQYYEEEERQRGNFPDRFSGHQFPNYSSELNVNALLLGDSALYLCASSLPGQGSYEQYFGPGTRLTVT.

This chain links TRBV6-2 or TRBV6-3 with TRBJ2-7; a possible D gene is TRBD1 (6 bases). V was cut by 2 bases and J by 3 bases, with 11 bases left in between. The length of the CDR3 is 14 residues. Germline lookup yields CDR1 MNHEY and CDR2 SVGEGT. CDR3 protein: CASSYHRAGYEQYF. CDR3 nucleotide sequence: TGTGCCAGCAGTTACCACAGGGCGGGCTACGAGCAGTACTTC.

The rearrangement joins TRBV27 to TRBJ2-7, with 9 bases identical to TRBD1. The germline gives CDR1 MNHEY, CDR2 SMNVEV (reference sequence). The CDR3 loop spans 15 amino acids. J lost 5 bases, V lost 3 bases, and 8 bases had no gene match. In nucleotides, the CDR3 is TGTGCCAGCAGTTTTGGAGGGACAGGGTACGACGAGCAGTACTTC. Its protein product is CASSFGGTGYDEQYF.

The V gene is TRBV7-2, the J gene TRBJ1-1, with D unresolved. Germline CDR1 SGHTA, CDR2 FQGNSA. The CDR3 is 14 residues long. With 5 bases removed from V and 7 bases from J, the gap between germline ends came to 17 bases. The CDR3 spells CASSPALSSNEAFF. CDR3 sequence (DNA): TGTGCCAGCAGCCCGGCCCTTTCATCAAATGAAGCTTTCTTT.

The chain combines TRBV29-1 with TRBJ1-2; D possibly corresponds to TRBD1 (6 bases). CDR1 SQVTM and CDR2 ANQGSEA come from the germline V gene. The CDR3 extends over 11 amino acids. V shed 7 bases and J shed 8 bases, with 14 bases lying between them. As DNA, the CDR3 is TGCAGCGGTGATACAGGGAGAGGCTACACCTTC. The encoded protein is CSGDTGRGYTF.

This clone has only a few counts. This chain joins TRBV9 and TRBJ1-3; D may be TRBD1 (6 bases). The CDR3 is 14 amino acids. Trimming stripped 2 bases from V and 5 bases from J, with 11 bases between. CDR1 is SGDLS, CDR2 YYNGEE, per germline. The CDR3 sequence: CASSVSTGRNTIYF. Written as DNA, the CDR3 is TGTGCCAGCAGCGTGTCAACAGGGCGAAACACCATATATTTT.

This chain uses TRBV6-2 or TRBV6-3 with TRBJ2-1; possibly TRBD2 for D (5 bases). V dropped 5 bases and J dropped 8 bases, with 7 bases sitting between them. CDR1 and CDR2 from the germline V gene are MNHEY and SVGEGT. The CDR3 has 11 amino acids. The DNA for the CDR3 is TGTGCCAGCAGTCCGGGGTATGAGCAGTTCTTC. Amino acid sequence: CASSPGYEQFF.

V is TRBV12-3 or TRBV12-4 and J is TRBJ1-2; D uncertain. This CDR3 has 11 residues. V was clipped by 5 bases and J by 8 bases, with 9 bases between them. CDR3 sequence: CASSDTRGYTF. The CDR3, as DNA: TGTGCCAGCAGTGATACGAGGGGCTACACCTTC.

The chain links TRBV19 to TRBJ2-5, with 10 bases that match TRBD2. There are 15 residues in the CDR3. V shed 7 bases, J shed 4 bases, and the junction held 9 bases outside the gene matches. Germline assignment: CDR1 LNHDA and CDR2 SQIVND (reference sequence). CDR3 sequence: CASNVKRGGRETQYF. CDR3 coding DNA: TGTGCCAGTAACGTGAAGCGGGGGGGCCGAGAGACCCAGTACTTC.

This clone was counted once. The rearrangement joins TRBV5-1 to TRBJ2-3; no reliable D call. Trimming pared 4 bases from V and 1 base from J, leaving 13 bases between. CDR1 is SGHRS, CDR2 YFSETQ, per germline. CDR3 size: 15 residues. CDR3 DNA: TGCGCCAGCAGCATGCCGGAGATGGGCACAGATACGCAGTATTTT. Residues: CASSMPEMGTDTQYF.

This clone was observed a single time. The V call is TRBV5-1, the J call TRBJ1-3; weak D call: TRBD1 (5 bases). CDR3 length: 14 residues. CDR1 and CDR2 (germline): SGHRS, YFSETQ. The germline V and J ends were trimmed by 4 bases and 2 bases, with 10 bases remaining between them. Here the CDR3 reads CASSPGRTGNTIYF. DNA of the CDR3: TGCGCCAGCAGCCCGGGGCGGACTGGAAACACCATATATTTT.

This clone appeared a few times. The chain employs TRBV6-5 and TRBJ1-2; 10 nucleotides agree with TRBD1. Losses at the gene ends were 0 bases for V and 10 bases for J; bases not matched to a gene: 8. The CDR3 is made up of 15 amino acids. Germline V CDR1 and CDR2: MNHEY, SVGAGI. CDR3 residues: CASSYSTGQGSDYTF. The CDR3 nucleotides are TGTGCCAGCAGTTACTCGACGGGACAGGGGTCTGACTACACCTTC.

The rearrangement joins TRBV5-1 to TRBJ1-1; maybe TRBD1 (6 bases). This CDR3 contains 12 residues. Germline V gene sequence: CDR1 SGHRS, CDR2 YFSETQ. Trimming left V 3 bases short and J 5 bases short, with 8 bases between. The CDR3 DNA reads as TGCGCCAGCAGCTCAGGGGAGACTGAAGCTTTCTTT. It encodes CASSSGETEAFF.

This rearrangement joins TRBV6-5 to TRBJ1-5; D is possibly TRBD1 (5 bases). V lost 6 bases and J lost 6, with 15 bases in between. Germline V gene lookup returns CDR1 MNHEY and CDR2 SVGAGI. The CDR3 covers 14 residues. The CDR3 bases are TGTGCCAGCAGCCCGGGGGGTTCGAGTCAGCCCCAGCATTTT. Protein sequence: CASSPGGSSQPQHF.

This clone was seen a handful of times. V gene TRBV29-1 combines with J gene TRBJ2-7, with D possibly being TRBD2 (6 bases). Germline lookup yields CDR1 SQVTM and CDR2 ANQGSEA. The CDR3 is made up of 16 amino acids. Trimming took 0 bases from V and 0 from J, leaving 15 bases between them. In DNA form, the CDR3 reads TGCAGCGTTGAAGAGGGGCATACGGGGGACTCCTACGAGCAGTACTTC. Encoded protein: CSVEEGHTGDSYEQYF.

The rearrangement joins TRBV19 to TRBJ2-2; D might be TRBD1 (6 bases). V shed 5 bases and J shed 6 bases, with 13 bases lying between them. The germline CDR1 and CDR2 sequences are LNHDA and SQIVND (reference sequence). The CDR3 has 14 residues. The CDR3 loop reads CASSVQGFPGELFF. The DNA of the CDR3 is TGTGCCAGTAGTGTACAGGGATTCCCCGGGGAGCTGTTTTTT.

CDR3 nucleotides: TGTGCCAGCAGCCTTCGGGACACAAATTCACCCCTCCACTTT. Amino acids: CASSLRDTNSPLHF. V is TRBV3-1 (or the pseudogene TRBV3-2) and J is TRBJ1-6; D is possibly TRBD1 (6 bases). CDR1 and CDR2 from the germline V gene are LGHDT and YNNKEL (reference sequence). V lost 4 bases, J lost 7 bases, and 11 bases lay in between. The CDR3 sequence is 14 residues long.